This T cell receptor beta chain appears in the sequencing data of a study of shared clonotypes between healthy human individuals. In the naive CD8 group, cells lacked CD45RO and were positively selected for CCR7, so terminally differentiated effector memory CD45RA+ cells were left out. The donors were adults (healthy and HIV-negative) with no recent acute infections or vaccinations. Study-level results: The sharing of approximately 5.1% of naive CD4 clonotypes was seen across several donors. Some clonotypes were shared by all four sorted-subset donors, while others were not shared. The non-shared ones had lower generation probabilities than the shared ones.

Researchers divided each subset's genomic DNA evenly across several immunoSEQ plates. Measured with immunoSEQ multiplex PCR; TCRdb has only the in-frame clones, and not every one. The table lists some 2,100,000 clones, 90% to 95% of them singletons. Germline lookup yields CDR1 MNHEY and CDR2 SMNVEV (reference sequence). This CDR3 comprises 14 residues. Trimming stripped 4 bases from V and 5 bases from J, with 12 bases between. Note on this clone: Its antigen is currently unknown.

The chain links TRBV27 to TRBJ2-1; D unclear. The sequenced material came from naive CD8+ T cells from PBMCs. This receptor was obtained from a man aged 18 to 30 in good health. Some clones in this sample may be carry-over from other donors' samples. The CDR3 loop is CASSSPGPDNEQFF. CDR3 in DNA: TGTGCCAGCAGTTCTCCAGGACCGGACAATGAGCAGTTCTTC.